This TCR beta chain was recorded in a study of persistence of HIV-infected CD4 T cells. About the study: Isolated cells were CMV- and HIV-1 Gag-responding CD4+ T cells. Whole-study findings and limits: Compared with CD3/CD28-stimulated cells, CMV- and Gag-responding cells showed lower TCRbeta richness.

Germline V lookup: CDR1 SGHRS, CDR2 YFSETQ. The length of the CDR3 is 16 residues. After removal of 0 bases from V and 0 bases from J, the junction contained 4 bases not matched to a gene. Overlapping HIV-1 Gag 15-mer peptides at 0.8 to 1 ug per peptide per mL were used. Memory cells lacking CD40L and CD69 with high CD45RO were sorted. Inclusion required CMV-positive serology and CD4+ counts above 400 cells/uL. This was the immunoSEQ version 4 assay in survey mode. The table came from immunoSEQ multiplex PCR; TCRdb's copy has only in-frame clones and leaves some out. The sample lists approximately 35,000 clones; approximately 78% were seen once. As concerns this clone: The antigen remains unidentified.

This sequence joins TRBV5-1 and TRBJ2-7, with 9 bases aligning to TRBD2. This TCR came from an adult with HIV. The donor label of this sample is uncertain. The material was cultured CD4+ T cells from PBMCs, obtained from a patient who received antiretroviral therapy. The CDR3: CASSLASGGSSYEQYF. CDR3 in DNA: TGCGCCAGCAGCTTGGCCAGCGGGGGGAGCTCCTACGAGCAGTACTTC.